This T cell receptor (beta chain) was documented in a study of shared clonotypes between healthy human individuals. The donors were adults (healthy and HIV-negative) with no recent acute infections or vaccinations. Without sorting, samples used tens of millions of PBMCs for genomic DNA. Germline CDR1 SEHNR, CDR2 FQNEAQ (reference sequence). There are 14 residues in the CDR3. V shed 3 bases and J shed 5 bases, with 13 bases lying between them. The deep-level immunoSEQ assay was used. Per the authors' pipeline: For the immunoSEQ data, sequences were junction-only without quality scores, so filtering differed. Measured with immunoSEQ multiplex PCR; TCRdb has only the in-frame clones, and not every one. The V and J calls and clone size come from that table; D and trimming were worked out from the DNA. The sample records about 480,000 clones, over 75% being singletons.

V is TRBV7-9 and J is TRBJ1-1, with D possibly TRBD1 on 5 matching bases. The receptor's source is a woman aged 40 to 50 in good health. Some clones in this sample may be carry-over from other donors' samples. Material: PBMCs. This chain's CDR3 is CASSLSGGSTEAFF. The CDR3 nucleotides are TGTGCCAGCAGCTTGAGCGGGGGTAGTACTGAAGCTTTCTTT.